The 24 T cell receptor beta chains in this list originate from one sample, sequenced in a study of blood T cells in healthy people across ages. Sample-barcoded 5' priming and a J-beta primer mix drove a second PCR of about 6 to 11 cycles. TCRdb reprocessed the 5' RACE reads via MiXCR and lists one record per CDR3 protein. The table includes 1.5 million to 2 million distinct CDR3 sequences, roughly 32% detected once. Material: blood. These receptors were taken from a woman aged 25-40 years in good health.

This clonotype was recorded a few times. The chain combines TRBV4-1 with TRBJ2-7; D is undetermined. With 0 bases removed from V and 2 bases from J, the gap between germline ends came to 14 bases. Germline V gene lookup returns CDR1 MGHRA and CDR2 YSYEKL. This CDR3 is built from 16 residues. CDR3 nucleotides: TGCGCCAGCAGCCAAGATTATACCAAGAGGACCTACGAGCAGTACTTC. Its protein product is CASSQDYTKRTYEQYF.

The sample holds a few counts of this clonotype. The chain carries TRBV5-1 and TRBJ2-7; 14 bases fit TRBD2. CDR1 SGHRS and CDR2 YFSETQ come from the germline V gene. V lost 3 bases to trimming and J lost 6 bases; unmatched junction nucleotides: 2. The length of the CDR3 is 14 residues. This CDR3 reads CASSSGTSGSEQYF. Written as DNA, the CDR3 is TGCGCCAGCAGCTCCGGGACTAGCGGGAGCGAGCAGTACTTC.

The V and J genes are TRBV27 and TRBJ2-3; 7 bases map to TRBD1. The CDR3 is made up of 16 amino acids. Germline trimming cut 8 bases from V and 0 bases from J; bases unmatched to any gene: 11. The germline CDR1 and CDR2 sequences are MNHEY and SMNVEV (reference sequence). DNA for the CDR3: TGTGCCAGCTCCCCAGACAGGGCGCGAAGCACAGATACGCAGTATTTT. It is translated as CASSPDRARSTDTQYF.

V and J are TRBV27 and TRBJ2-5; D gene unclear. The V gene lost 2 bases and the J gene lost 3 bases, with 10 bases spanning the gap. In germline, CDR1 is MNHEY, CDR2 SMNVEV (reference sequence). The CDR3 spans 14 residues. For the CDR3, the DNA is TGTGCCAGCAGTTTAGTTTCGGCAAAAGAGACCCAGTACTTC. Translating it yields CASSLVSAKETQYF.

The chain carries TRBV29-1 and TRBJ2-7; TRBD2 matches 10 bases. The end of the DNA aligns better with TRBJ2-4, so the J call may be wrong. CDR1 is SQVTM and CDR2 is ANQGSEA in the germline V gene. The length of the CDR3 is 18 residues. CDR3 in amino acids: CSVNPSGRIGEAKNIQYF. In nucleotides, the CDR3 is TGCAGCGTGAACCCTAGCGGGAGAATAGGTGAGGCCAAAAACATTCAGTACTTC.

This clonotype was seen a handful of times. The chain combines TRBV20-1 with TRBJ1-2; 9 bases are a match to TRBD1. V shed 3 bases and J 8 bases; nucleotides not matched to a gene: 13. Germline V gives CDR1 DFQATT, CDR2 SNEGSKA (reference sequence). The CDR3 extends over 15 amino acids. In nucleotides, the CDR3 is TGCAGTGCTAGGACTCCTAGGGGACAGGGTTCGGGCTACACCTTC. Protein: CSARTPRGQGSGYTF.

The chain carries TRBV20-1 and TRBJ2-1, with 8 positions matching TRBD1. In germline, CDR1 is DFQATT, CDR2 SNEGSKA (reference sequence). The trim removed 2 bases at V and 4 bases at J, leaving 7 bases unmatched. CDR3 length equals 15 residues. The CDR3 sequence: CSARNGTGTYNEQFF. CDR3 nucleotides: TGCAGTGCTAGAAATGGGACAGGAACATACAATGAGCAGTTCTTC.

The chain carries TRBV20-1 and TRBJ1-4; 8 bases align to TRBD1. The CDR3 sequence is 14 residues long. Looked up from germline, CDR1 is DFQATT and CDR2 is SNEGSKA (reference sequence). With 4 bases clipped from V and 7 bases from J, the junction kept 8 bases outside the gene matches. The CDR3 sequence: CSATHRGSAEKLFF. The CDR3 region has the DNA TGCAGTGCTACCCACAGGGGGTCTGCTGAAAAACTGTTTTTT.

V usage is TRBV29-1 and J usage is TRBJ1-2; D remains unclear. The germline V gene encodes CDR1 SQVTM and CDR2 ANQGSEA. The CDR3 extends over 13 amino acids. V was cut by 7 bases and J by 8 bases, with 20 bases left in between. The CDR3 region is CSAAGVAGMGYTF. In DNA, the CDR3 is TGCAGCGCTGCCGGGGTCGCGGGCATGGGCTACACCTTC.

The chain joins TRBV30 to TRBJ2-7; D not resolved. Trimming cost V 1 base and J 3 bases, with 7 bases left between them. There are 12 residues in the CDR3. Germline lookup yields CDR1 GTSNPN and CDR2 SVGIG (reference sequence). This CDR3 is CAWSGNVYEQYF. CDR3 DNA: TGTGCCTGGAGTGGTAATGTCTACGAGCAGTACTTC.

V usage is TRBV6-1 and J usage is TRBJ1-2, with unresolved D. Germline lookup yields CDR1 MNHNS and CDR2 SASEGT. The CDR3 length is 13 residues. The ends were cut back, 4 bases at V and 8 bases at J, with 14 bases in the middle. The CDR3 spells CASSAGLSTGYTF. For the CDR3, the DNA is TGTGCCAGCAGTGCTGGATTGTCGACGGGCTACACCTTC.

This sequence joins TRBV11-2 and TRBJ2-7; possibly TRBD2 for D (6 bases). The assigned J gene may be wrong: the sequence end matches TRBJ2-5 better. Germline-derived CDR1 and CDR2 are SGHAT and FQNNGV. The CDR3 totals 15 residues. The CDR3 region is CASSGLGGSQETQYF. The CDR3 nucleotides are TGTGCCAGCAGCGGTCTTGGGGGGAGTCAAGAGACCCAGTACTTC.

The V and J genes are TRBV29-1 and TRBJ1-4; no definite D call. CDR1 is SQVTM and CDR2 is ANQGSEA in the germline V gene. Trimming took 7 bases from V and 6 from J, leaving 12 bases between them. The CDR3 consists of 12 residues. DNA for the CDR3: TGCAGCGCCCTTTCCGCGGATGAAAAACTGTTTTTT. It yields the protein CSALSADEKLFF. Full variable domain (missing parts from reference TRBV29-1 and TRBJ1-4): SAVISQKPSRDICQRGTSLTIQCQVDSQVTMMFWYRQQPGQSLTLIATANQGSEATYESGFVIDKFPISRPNLTFSTLTVSNMSPEDSSIYLCSALSADEKLFFGSGTQLSVL.

V gene TRBV20-1 combines with J gene TRBJ2-7; D is perhaps TRBD1 (5 bases). CDR1 and CDR2 from the germline V gene are DFQATT and SNEGSKA (reference sequence). The V end lost 5 bases, the J end lost 5 bases, and 10 bases lay between the germline ends. The CDR3 loop spans 11 amino acids. In nucleotides, the CDR3 is TGCAGTGCTTTAAGGGGAAACGAGCAGTACTTC. It codes for CSALRGNEQYF.

This clonotype was picked up a small number of times. The chain employs TRBV4-1 and TRBJ1-1; D gene uncertain. Germline lookup yields CDR1 MGHRA and CDR2 YSYEKL. The germline V and J ends were trimmed by 0 bases and 5 bases, with 13 bases remaining between them. The CDR3 spans 15 residues. The CDR3 region has the DNA TGCGCCAGCAGCCAAGATCGGAGCATCGCAACTGAAGCTTTCTTT. Encoded protein: CASSQDRSIATEAFF.

This clonotype was seen once. The junction shows a germline mismatch at one end, possibly a read error. The chain joins TRBV6-2 or TRBV6-3 to TRBJ2-3; 13 positions agree with TRBD2. CDR1 and CDR2 (germline): MNHEY, SVGEGT. The CDR3 spans 16 residues. CDR3: CTSSYTSGGVTDTQYF. The CDR3 nucleotides read TGTACCAGCAGTTACACTAGCGGGGGGGTAACAGATACGCAGTATTTT.

CDR3 DNA: TGTGCCAGCAAAACAGGAACAGATGTGCAGTATTTT. Protein product: CASKTGTDVQYF. The chain employs TRBV12-3 or TRBV12-4 and TRBJ2-3; D is possibly TRBD1 (5 bases). The CDR3 covers 12 residues. V was shortened by 7 bases and J by 11 bases, with 16 bases between the two germline ends.

This clonotype has just a few counts. The rearrangement uses TRBV11-2 and TRBJ2-1, with D perhaps being TRBD1 or TRBD2 (5 bases each). Germline V gene lookup returns CDR1 SGHAT and CDR2 FQNNGV. V lost 8 bases to trimming and J lost 9 bases, with 17 bases between them. CDR3 length equals 13 residues. The CDR3 sequence: CASGVGTASEQFF. For the CDR3, the DNA is TGTGCCAGCGGAGTAGGGACCGCTTCTGAGCAGTTCTTC.

The rearrangement links TRBV20-1 to TRBJ2-7; no definite D call. V lost 5 bases and J lost 6, with 23 bases in between. This CDR3 is 15 amino acids long. Per the germline V gene, CDR1 is DFQATT and CDR2 is SNEGSKA (reference sequence). This chain's CDR3 is CSAPSPSSPLGEQYF. DNA for the CDR3: TGCAGTGCTCCATCACCAAGCTCCCCCTTGGGCGAGCAGTACTTC.

This clonotype turned up a few times. This chain links TRBV5-4 with TRBJ2-3; D is unresolved. Trimming left V 2 bases short and J 0 bases short, with 10 bases between. Germline V lookup: CDR1 SGHNT, CDR2 YYREEE (reference sequence). The CDR3 has 15 amino acids. Here the CDR3 DNA reads TGTGCCAGCAGCTTACCCCCGGGTAGCACAGATACGCAGTATTTT. Translation gives CASSLPPGSTDTQYF.

In this sample, this clonotype turned up a few times. This chain connects TRBV2 to TRBJ1-2; D is ambiguous. Germline values: CDR1 SNHLY, CDR2 FYNNEI. V shed 5 bases and J shed 2 bases, with 12 bases lying between them. This CDR3 spans 14 amino acids. CDR3 DNA sequence: TGTGCCAGCAGTCAGGACGGACGAAACTATGGCTACACCTTC. Protein product: CASSQDGRNYGYTF.

V gene TRBV12-3 or TRBV12-4 combines with J gene TRBJ1-1; D unclear. Deletions cut 10 bases from V and 3 bases from J, with 9 bases between. The CDR3 has 11 residues. CDR3 region: CATAGHTEAFF. CDR3 nucleotides: TGTGCCACGGCGGGTCACACTGAAGCTTTCTTT.

In this sample, this clonotype turned up a few times. The chain is built from TRBV7-9 and TRBJ1-2, with TRBD1 as a possible D gene (5 bases). Germline CDR1 and CDR2: SEHNR and FQNEAQ (reference sequence). V lost 3 bases to trimming and J lost 5 bases, with 19 bases between them. The CDR3 totals 16 residues. CDR3 in amino acids: CASSLGPGARTYGYTF. Here the CDR3 DNA reads TGTGCCAGCAGCTTGGGGCCGGGTGCTAGGACATATGGCTACACCTTC.

The chain is built from TRBV24-1 and TRBJ2-4; D may correspond to TRBD1 or TRBD2 (5 bases each). This CDR3 comprises 13 residues. The V gene's germline CDR1 is KGHDR and CDR2 SFDVKD. V was cut by 7 bases and J by 13 bases, with 19 bases left in between. CDR3 sequence: CATREGTPNQQYF. CDR3 nucleotides: TGTGCCACCAGGGAAGGGACCCCTAATCAGCAGTACTTC.